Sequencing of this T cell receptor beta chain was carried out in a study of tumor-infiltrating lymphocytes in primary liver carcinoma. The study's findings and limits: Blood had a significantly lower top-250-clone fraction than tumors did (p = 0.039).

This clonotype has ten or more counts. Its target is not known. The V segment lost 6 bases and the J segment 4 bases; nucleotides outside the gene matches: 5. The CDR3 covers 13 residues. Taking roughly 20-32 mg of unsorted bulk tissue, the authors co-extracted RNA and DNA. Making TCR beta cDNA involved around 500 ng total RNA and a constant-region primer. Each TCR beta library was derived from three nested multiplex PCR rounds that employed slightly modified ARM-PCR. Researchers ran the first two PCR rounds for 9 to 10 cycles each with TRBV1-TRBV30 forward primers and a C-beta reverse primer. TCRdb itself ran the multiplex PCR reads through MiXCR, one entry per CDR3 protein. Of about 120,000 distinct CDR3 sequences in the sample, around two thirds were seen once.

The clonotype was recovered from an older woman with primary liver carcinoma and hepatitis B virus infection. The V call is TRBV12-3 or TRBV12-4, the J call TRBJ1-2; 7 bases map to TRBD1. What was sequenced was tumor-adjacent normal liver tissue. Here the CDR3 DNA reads TGTGCCAGCAGGAAGACAGGGACCTATGGCTACACCTTC. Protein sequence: CASRKTGTYGYTF.